A selection of T cell receptor beta chains follows, all from one sample in a study of T cells after posttransplantation cyclophosphamide. Profiling relied on immunoSEQ multiplex PCR, and the TCRdb table lists in-frame clones only, not all of them. The data contain some 53,000 clones, approximately 86% of them seen just once; the ten biggest clones take up about 2.8%. Sequenced sample: PBMCs. These receptors all stem from a man under 40 with a blood cancer, CMV-positive, and with a related stem cell donor. Both conserved end residues are part of each CDR3. The order of the fields is D gene, clone size, J gene, V gene, CDR3 protein, CDR3 DNA. The D gene is left open where the match is weak. Clone sizes are given selectively: once, few, many, or a class where the clone is expanded.

D gene: TRBD1; clone size: .; J gene: TRBJ1-5; V gene: TRBV19; CDR3 protein: CASSVGRGKSNQPQHF; CDR3 DNA: TGTGCCAGTAGTGTGGGCAGGGGGAAGAGCAATCAGCCCCAGCATTTT
D gene: .; clone size: .; J gene: TRBJ2-5; V gene: TRBV7-2; CDR3 protein: CASSSPGTQETQYF; CDR3 DNA: TGTGCCAGCAGCTCCCCGGGGACTCAAGAGACCCAGTACTTC
D gene: .; clone size: .; J gene: TRBJ1-1; V gene: TRBV4-3; CDR3 protein: CASSQLYGLDTEAFF; CDR3 DNA: TGCGCCAGCAGCCAACTATATGGGCTCGACACTGAAGCTTTCTTT
D gene: TRBD2; clone size: .; J gene: TRBJ2-1; V gene: TRBV27; CDR3 protein: CASRTSGSGEQFF; CDR3 DNA: TGTGCCAGTAGGACTAGCGGGAGTGGTGAGCAGTTCTTC
D gene: .; clone size: .; J gene: TRBJ1-4; V gene: TRBV7-9; CDR3 protein: CASSLQGDKLFF; CDR3 DNA: TGTGCCAGCAGCTTGCAGGGTGACAAACTGTTTTTT
D gene: TRBD1; clone size: .; J gene: TRBJ1-5; V gene: TRBV18; CDR3 protein: CASSPSGGIQPQHF; CDR3 DNA: TGTGCCAGCTCACCATCAGGGGGCATTCAGCCCCAGCATTTT
D gene: TRBD1; clone size: .; J gene: TRBJ1-5; V gene: TRBV6-7; CDR3 protein: CANPGQGRNQPQHF; CDR3 DNA: TGTGCCAATCCGGGACAGGGTCGCAATCAGCCCCAGCATTTT
D gene: TRBD1; clone size: .; J gene: TRBJ1-1; V gene: TRBV27; CDR3 protein: CASSFQGASEAFF; CDR3 DNA: TGTGCCAGCAGTTTCCAGGGGGCATCTGAAGCTTTCTTT
D gene: TRBD1; clone size: .; J gene: TRBJ2-2; V gene: TRBV5-1; CDR3 protein: CASSLEGGGGELFF; CDR3 DNA: TGCGCCAGCAGCTTGGAAGGGGGCGGCGGGGAGCTGTTTTTT
D gene: TRBD1; clone size: .; J gene: TRBJ2-7; V gene: TRBV18; CDR3 protein: CASSPPVGTAYEQYF; CDR3 DNA: TGTGCCAGCTCACCACCCGTCGGGACAGCCTACGAGCAGTACTTC
D gene: TRBD2; clone size: .; J gene: TRBJ2-2; V gene: TRBV5-1; CDR3 protein: CASRLAGGPGELFF; CDR3 DNA: TGCGCCAGCCGACTAGCGGGAGGGCCCGGGGAGCTGTTTTTT
D gene: .; clone size: .; J gene: TRBJ2-5; V gene: TRBV11-3; CDR3 protein: CASSLIGGETQYF; CDR3 DNA: TGTGCCAGCAGCTTAATCGGAGGGGAGACCCAGTACTTC
D gene: .; clone size: .; J gene: TRBJ2-7; V gene: TRBV5-5; CDR3 protein: CASSPEGSYEQYF; CDR3 DNA: TGCGCCAGCAGCCCCGAGGGATCCTACGAGCAGTACTTC
D gene: TRBD1; clone size: .; J gene: TRBJ2-1; V gene: TRBV11-2; CDR3 protein: CASSADRAGYNEQFF; CDR3 DNA: TGTGCCAGCAGCGCGGACAGGGCTGGGTACAATGAGCAGTTCTTC
D gene: .; clone size: .; J gene: TRBJ2-7; V gene: TRBV19; CDR3 protein: CASSIRGRASYEQYF; CDR3 DNA: TGTGCCAGTAGTATCAGGGGCAGGGCCTCCTACGAGCAGTACTTC
D gene: .; clone size: few; J gene: TRBJ1-4; V gene: TRBV7-8; CDR3 protein: CASSSNRHLSSEKLFF; CDR3 DNA: TGTGCCAGCAGCTCAAACAGGCATCTAAGTAGTGAAAAACTGTTTTTT
D gene: .; clone size: .; J gene: TRBJ2-1; V gene: TRBV4-3; CDR3 protein: CASSQDSVIEQFF; CDR3 DNA: TGCGCCAGCAGCCAAGATTCTGTAATTGAGCAGTTCTTC
D gene: .; clone size: .; J gene: TRBJ1-1; V gene: TRBV18; CDR3 protein: CASSPKVAENTEAFF; CDR3 DNA: TGTGCCAGCTCACCGAAGGTCGCGGAGAACACTGAAGCTTTCTTT
D gene: TRBD2; clone size: .; J gene: TRBJ2-7; V gene: TRBV7-2; CDR3 protein: CASSLGAGGPMEQYF; CDR3 DNA: TGTGCCAGCAGCCTCGGGGCGGGAGGCCCTATGGAGCAGTACTTC
D gene: .; clone size: .; J gene: TRBJ2-2; V gene: TRBV28; CDR3 protein: CASSSRDTTGELFF; CDR3 DNA: TGTGCCAGCAGTAGCAGGGATACCACCGGGGAGCTGTTTTTT
D gene: .; clone size: .; J gene: TRBJ1-1; V gene: TRBV11-2; CDR3 protein: CASSPVRTDEAFF; CDR3 DNA: TGTGCCAGCAGTCCCGTTAGGACAGATGAAGCTTTCTTT
D gene: .; clone size: .; J gene: TRBJ2-5; V gene: TRBV19; CDR3 protein: CASSPAADRFGETQYF; CDR3 DNA: TGTGCCAGTAGTCCCGCCGCCGACAGGTTCGGAGAGACCCAGTACTTC
D gene: .; clone size: .; J gene: TRBJ2-7; V gene: TRBV19; CDR3 protein: CASSITGFYEQYF; CDR3 DNA: TGTGCCAGTAGTATAACAGGGTTTTACGAGCAGTACTTC
D gene: .; clone size: medium-sized; J gene: TRBJ2-2; V gene: TRBV19; CDR3 protein: CASSAREYDTGELFF; CDR3 DNA: TGTGCCAGTAGTGCACGGGAGTACGACACCGGGGAGCTGTTTTTT
D gene: .; clone size: .; J gene: TRBJ2-1; V gene: TRBV19; CDR3 protein: CASSESGYSYNEQFF; CDR3 DNA: TGTGCCAGTAGTGAAAGCGGGTATTCCTACAATGAGCAGTTCTTC
D gene: TRBD1; clone size: few; J gene: TRBJ2-7; V gene: TRBV28; CDR3 protein: CASSLAGQGAFEQYF; CDR3 DNA: TGTGCCAGCAGTTTAGCGGGACAGGGGGCTTTCGAGCAGTACTTC
D gene: .; clone size: .; J gene: TRBJ2-1; V gene: TRBV5-6; CDR3 protein: CASSFLGPNSYNEQFF; CDR3 DNA: TGTGCCAGCAGCTTCCTTGGGCCCAACTCCTACAATGAGCAGTTCTTC
D gene: .; clone size: .; J gene: TRBJ2-3; V gene: TRBV5-1; CDR3 protein: CASSLSVQASTDTQYF; CDR3 DNA: TGCGCCAGCAGCTTGTCCGTTCAGGCTAGCACAGATACGCAGTATTTT
D gene: TRBD2; clone size: .; J gene: TRBJ2-1; V gene: TRBV19; CDR3 protein: CASSPGTSGRNNEQFF; CDR3 DNA: TGTGCCAGTAGTCCCGGGACTAGCGGGAGAAACAATGAGCAGTTCTTC
D gene: .; clone size: .; J gene: TRBJ2-3; V gene: TRBV9; CDR3 protein: CASSADTDTQYF; CDR3 DNA: TGTGCCAGCTCCGCAGACACAGATACGCAGTATTTT
D gene: .; clone size: once; J gene: TRBJ2-5; V gene: TRBV6-5; CDR3 protein: CASRPLTGVQETQYF; CDR3 DNA: TGTGCCAGCAGGCCTCTGACAGGAGTCCAAGAGACCCAGTACTTC
D gene: TRBD2; clone size: .; J gene: TRBJ2-7; V gene: TRBV7-2; CDR3 protein: CASSLGPSGSREQYF; CDR3 DNA: TGTGCCAGCAGCTTAGGTCCTAGCGGGAGTCGCGAGCAGTACTTC
D gene: .; clone size: .; J gene: TRBJ1-2; V gene: TRBV11-3; CDR3 protein: CASSFNGNYGYTF; CDR3 DNA: TGTGCCAGCAGCTTCAACGGTAACTATGGCTACACCTTC
D gene: .; clone size: .; J gene: TRBJ1-2; V gene: TRBV19; CDR3 protein: CASSDFYKEGYTF; CDR3 DNA: TGTGCCAGTAGTGACTTCTACAAGGAGGGCTACACCTTC
D gene: .; clone size: .; J gene: TRBJ2-1; V gene: TRBV28; CDR3 protein: CASSEADHVEGSSYNEQFF; CDR3 DNA: TGTGCCAGCAGTGAGGCAGATCACGTGGAGGGGAGCTCCTACAATGAGCAGTTCTTC
D gene: TRBD2; clone size: .; J gene: TRBJ2-1; V gene: TRBV4-3; CDR3 protein: CASSQDPGGSQREQFF; CDR3 DNA: TGCGCCAGCAGCCAAGATCCCGGCGGGAGTCAGCGGGAGCAGTTCTTC
D gene: TRBD2; clone size: .; J gene: TRBJ2-2; V gene: TRBV7-2; CDR3 protein: CASSLTSGTYTGELFF; CDR3 DNA: TGTGCCAGCAGCCTTACTAGCGGGACTTACACCGGGGAGCTGTTTTTT
D gene: TRBD1; clone size: .; J gene: TRBJ1-5; V gene: TRBV6-6; CDR3 protein: CASRQQGNGDNQPQHF; CDR3 DNA: TGTGCCAGCAGACAACAGGGGAACGGTGACAATCAGCCCCAGCATTTT
D gene: TRBD1; clone size: .; J gene: TRBJ1-5; V gene: TRBV5-8; CDR3 protein: CASSSGQGIGQPQHF; CDR3 DNA: TGTGCCAGCAGCTCCGGACAGGGAATAGGGCAGCCCCAGCATTTT
D gene: TRBD1; clone size: few; J gene: TRBJ2-7; V gene: TRBV6-4; CDR3 protein: CASSRDRASYEQYF; CDR3 DNA: TGTGCCAGCAGTCGGGACAGGGCCTCCTACGAGCAGTACTTC